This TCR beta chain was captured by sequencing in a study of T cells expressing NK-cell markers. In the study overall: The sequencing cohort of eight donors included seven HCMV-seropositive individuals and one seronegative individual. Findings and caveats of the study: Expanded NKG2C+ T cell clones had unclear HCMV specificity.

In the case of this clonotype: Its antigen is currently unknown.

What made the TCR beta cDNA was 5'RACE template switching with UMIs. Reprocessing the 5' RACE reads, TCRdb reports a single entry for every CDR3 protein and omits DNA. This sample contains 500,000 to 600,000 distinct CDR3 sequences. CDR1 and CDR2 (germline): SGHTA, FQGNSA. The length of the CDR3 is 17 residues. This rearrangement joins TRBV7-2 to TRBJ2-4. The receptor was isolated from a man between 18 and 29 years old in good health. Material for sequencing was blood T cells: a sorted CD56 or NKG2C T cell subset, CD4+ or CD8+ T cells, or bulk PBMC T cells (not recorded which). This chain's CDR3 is CASSPHGSASAKNIQYF.